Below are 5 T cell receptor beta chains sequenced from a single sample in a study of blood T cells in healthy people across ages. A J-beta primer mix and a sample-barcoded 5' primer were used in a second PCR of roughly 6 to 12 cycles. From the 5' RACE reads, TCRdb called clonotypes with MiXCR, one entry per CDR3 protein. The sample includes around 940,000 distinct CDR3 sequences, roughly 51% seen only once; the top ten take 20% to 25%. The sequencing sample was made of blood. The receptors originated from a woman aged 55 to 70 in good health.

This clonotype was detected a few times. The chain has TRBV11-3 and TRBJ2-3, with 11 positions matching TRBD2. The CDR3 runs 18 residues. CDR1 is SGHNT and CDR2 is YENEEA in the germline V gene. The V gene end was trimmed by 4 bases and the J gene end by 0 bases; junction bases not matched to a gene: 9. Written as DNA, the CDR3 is TGTGCCAGCAGCTCACCTAGCGGGAGGCCCCCCAGCACAGATACGCAGTATTTT. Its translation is CASSSPSGRPPSTDTQYF.

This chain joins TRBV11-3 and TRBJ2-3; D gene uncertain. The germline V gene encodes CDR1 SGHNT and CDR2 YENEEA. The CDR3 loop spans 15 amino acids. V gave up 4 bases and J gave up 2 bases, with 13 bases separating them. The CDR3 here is CASSSGPQFTDTQYF. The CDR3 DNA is TGTGCCAGCAGCTCCGGACCTCAGTTCACAGATACGCAGTATTTT.

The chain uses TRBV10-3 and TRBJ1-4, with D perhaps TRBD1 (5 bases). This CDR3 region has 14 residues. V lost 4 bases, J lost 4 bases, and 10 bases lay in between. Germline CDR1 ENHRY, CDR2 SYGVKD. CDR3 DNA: TGTGCCATCAGTGGGGGCTTTGATAATGAAAAACTGTTTTTT. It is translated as CAISGGFDNEKLFF.

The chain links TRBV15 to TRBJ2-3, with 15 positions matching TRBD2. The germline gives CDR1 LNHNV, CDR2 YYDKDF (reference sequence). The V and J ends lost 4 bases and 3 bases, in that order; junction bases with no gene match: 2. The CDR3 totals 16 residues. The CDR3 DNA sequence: TGTGCCACCAGCATTGGACTAGCGGGAGGGACAGATACGCAGTATTTT. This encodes CATSIGLAGGTDTQYF.

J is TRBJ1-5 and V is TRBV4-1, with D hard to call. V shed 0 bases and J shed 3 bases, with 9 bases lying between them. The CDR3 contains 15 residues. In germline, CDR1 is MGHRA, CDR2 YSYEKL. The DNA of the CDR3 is TGCGCCAGCAGCCAAGATGCCGGGGACAATCAGCCCCAGCATTTT. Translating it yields CASSQDAGDNQPQHF.